This T cell receptor (beta chain) comes out of a study of metastatic and nonmetastatic thyroid tumors (dated by TCRdb to 2018 to 2020). Looking at the study overall: For patients with malignant and with benign thyroid disease, the researchers compared repertoires between peripheral blood samples and tumor or nodule tissue samples. The investigation overall reported the following: TCR beta diversity was reported as significantly higher in malignant tumors than in benign nodules, in both blood and tumor samples.

No treatment had been received by any patient before thyroid surgery. The study retrospectively analysed patient clinical samples collected from about 2011 to 2018 using T-cell receptor beta sequencing. Comments on this clone: Its binding antigen is unknown. A read error may explain this, as a much larger clone is one base away.

The CDR3 sequence holds 12 residues, the cysteine and phenylalanine included. Just CDR3 DNA is preserved here, 36 bases in frame from base 1. CDR1 and CDR2, per the germline V gene, are SQVTM and ANQGSEA. V and J lose 5 bases and 5 bases, and a span of 13 bases separates them. The library was obtained by PCR. These reads were obtained on an Illumina HiSeq 4000. High-throughput sequencing was used to profile the TCR beta-chain CDR3 region of every patient. As for the authors' bioinformatics: CDR3 differences across clinicopathological groups were used to build a classifier for discriminating distant-metastatic papillary thyroid cancer patients. To measure repertoire diversity the researchers used the Shannon index, while the Morisita-Horn index served to gauge how similar the tumor and blood repertoires were. The raw public data were reprocessed by TCRdb itself: fastp quality trimming at Q25, MiXCR clonotype calling, in-frame beta chains only. TCRdb's processing, not the authors' own work, is the source of the V and J calls. The sample data list around 40,000 clones, and 17% of these were observed just once. About 6.8% of the sample belongs to the ten largest clones.

Sequencing used blood. The chain employs TRBV29-1 and TRBJ2-7; TRBD2 could be the D gene, as 5 bases match. The clonotype comes from a male donor with papillary thyroid cancer or a benign thyroid nodule (not recorded which). Some clones in this sample may be carry-over from other donors' samples. The nucleotide sequence reads as follows: TGCAGCGTTTGGGAGCGATCCCACGAGCAGTACTTC. Translated, it reads CSVWERSHEQYF.